The source of this T cell receptor beta chain is a study of T cells in Graves' hyperthyroidism and ophthalmopathy. The CDR3 has 14 residues. The trim removed 6 bases at V and 7 bases at J, leaving 8 bases unmatched. The germline V gene has CDR1 MDHEN and CDR2 SYDVKM. Using RNA transcripts as the source, TCR beta CDR3 regions were amplified. RT-PCR in the first round (using the HTBI primer set) targeted the TCR CDR3. TCRdb called the multiplex PCR reads again in MiXCR, with one record for every CDR3 protein. The sample records over 700,000 distinct CDR3 sequences, under 20% being singletons. This clonotype was seen more than once but under ten times.

The sample consisted of blood. V is TRBV28 and J is TRBJ2-2, with 7 bases lining up with TRBD1. This clonotype was sampled from a woman aged 45-65 years with Graves' hyperthyroidism that later progressed to Graves' ophthalmopathy. CDR3 sequence: CASRMGQMNGELFF. The CDR3 DNA is TGTGCCAGCAGGATGGGACAGATGAACGGGGAGCTGTTTTTT.